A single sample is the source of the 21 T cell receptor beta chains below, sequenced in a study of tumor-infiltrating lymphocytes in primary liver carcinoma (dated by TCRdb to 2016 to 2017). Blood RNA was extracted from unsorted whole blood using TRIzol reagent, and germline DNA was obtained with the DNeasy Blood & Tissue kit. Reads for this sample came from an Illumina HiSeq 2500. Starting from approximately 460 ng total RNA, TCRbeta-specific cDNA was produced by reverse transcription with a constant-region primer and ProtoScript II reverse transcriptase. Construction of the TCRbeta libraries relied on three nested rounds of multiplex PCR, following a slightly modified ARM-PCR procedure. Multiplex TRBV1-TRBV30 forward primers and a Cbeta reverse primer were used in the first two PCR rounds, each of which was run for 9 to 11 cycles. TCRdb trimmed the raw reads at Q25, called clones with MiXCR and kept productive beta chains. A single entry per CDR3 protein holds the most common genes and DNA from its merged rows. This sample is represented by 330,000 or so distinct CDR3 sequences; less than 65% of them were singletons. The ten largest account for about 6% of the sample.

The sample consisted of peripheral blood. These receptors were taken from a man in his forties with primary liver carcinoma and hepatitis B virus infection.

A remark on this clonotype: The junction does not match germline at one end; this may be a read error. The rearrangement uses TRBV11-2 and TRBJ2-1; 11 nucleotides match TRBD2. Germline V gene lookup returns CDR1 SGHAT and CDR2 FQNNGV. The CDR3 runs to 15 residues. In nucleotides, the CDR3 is TGTGCCATCAGCTTAGTTAGCGGGAGGGTAAATGAGCAGTTCTTC. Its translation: CAISLVSGRVNEQFF.

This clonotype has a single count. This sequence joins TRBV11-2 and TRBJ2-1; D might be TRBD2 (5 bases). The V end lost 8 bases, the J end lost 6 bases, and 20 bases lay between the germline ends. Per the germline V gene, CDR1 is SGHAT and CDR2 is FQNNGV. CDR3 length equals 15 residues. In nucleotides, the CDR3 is TGTGCCAGCGTACACACTAGAGGGAGCATCAATGAGCAGTTCTTC. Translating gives CASVHTRGSINEQFF.

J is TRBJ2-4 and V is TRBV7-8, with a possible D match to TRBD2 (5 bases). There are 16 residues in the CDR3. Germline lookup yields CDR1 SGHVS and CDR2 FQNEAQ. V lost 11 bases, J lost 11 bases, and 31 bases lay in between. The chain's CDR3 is CAGNLEASRADYVQYF. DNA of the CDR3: TGTGCCGGCAACTTAGAGGCTAGCCGGGCGGATTACGTTCAGTACTTC.

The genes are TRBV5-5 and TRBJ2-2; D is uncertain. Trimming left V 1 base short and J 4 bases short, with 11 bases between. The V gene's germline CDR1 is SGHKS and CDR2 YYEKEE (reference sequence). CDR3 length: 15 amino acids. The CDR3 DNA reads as TGTGCCAGCAGCTTGTCTACACCGGGCACCGGGGAGCTGTTTTTT. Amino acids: CASSLSTPGTGELFF. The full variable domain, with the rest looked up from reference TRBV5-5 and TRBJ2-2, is DAGVTQSPTHLIKTRGQQVTLRCSPISGHKSVSWYQQVLGQGPQFIFQYYEKEERGRGNFPDRFSARQFPNYSSELNVNALLLGDSALYLCASSLSTPGTGELFFGEGSRLTVL.

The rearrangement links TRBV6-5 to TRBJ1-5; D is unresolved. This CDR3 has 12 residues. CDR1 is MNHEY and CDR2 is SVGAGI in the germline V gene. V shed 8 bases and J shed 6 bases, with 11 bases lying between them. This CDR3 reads CASCSSIQPQHF. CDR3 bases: TGTGCCAGCTGTTCTAGTATTCAGCCCCAGCATTTT.

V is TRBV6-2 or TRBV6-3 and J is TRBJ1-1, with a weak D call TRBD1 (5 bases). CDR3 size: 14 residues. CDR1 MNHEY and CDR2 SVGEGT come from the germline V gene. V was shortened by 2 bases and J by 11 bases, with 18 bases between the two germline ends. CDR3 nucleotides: TGTGCCAGCAGTTACCAAGGACATGGGAATCAGGCTTTCTTT. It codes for CASSYQGHGNQAFF.

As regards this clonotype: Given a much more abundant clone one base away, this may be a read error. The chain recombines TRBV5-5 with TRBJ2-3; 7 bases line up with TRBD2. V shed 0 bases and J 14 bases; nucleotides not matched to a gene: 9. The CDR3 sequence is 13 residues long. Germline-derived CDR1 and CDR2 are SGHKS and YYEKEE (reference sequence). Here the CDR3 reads CASSLGVREAGYF. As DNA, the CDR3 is TGTGCCAGCAGCTTGGGGGTACGGGAGGCGGGGTATTTT.

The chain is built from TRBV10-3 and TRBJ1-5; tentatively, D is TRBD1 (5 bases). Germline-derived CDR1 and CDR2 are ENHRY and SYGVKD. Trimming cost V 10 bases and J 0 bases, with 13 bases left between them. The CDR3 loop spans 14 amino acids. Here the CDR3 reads CATKQEHSNQPQHF. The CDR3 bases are TGTGCCACAAAACAGGAGCATAGCAATCAGCCCCAGCATTTT.

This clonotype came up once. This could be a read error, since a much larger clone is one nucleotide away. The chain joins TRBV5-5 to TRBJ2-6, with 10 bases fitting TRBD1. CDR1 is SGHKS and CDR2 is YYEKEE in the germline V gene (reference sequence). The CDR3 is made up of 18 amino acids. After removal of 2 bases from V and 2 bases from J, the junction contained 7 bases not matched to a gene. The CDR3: CASSFQGQGIPGANVLTF. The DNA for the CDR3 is TGTGCCAGCAGCTTCCAGGGACAGGGGATCCCTGGGGCCAACGTCCTGACTTTC.

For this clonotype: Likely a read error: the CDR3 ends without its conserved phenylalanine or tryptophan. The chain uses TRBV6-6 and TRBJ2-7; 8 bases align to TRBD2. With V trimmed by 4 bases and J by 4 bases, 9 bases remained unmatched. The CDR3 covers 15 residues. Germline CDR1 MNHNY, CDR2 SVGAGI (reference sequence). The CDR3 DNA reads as TGTGCCAGCAGTTCGCCGGGACTAGTGAAGTACGAGCAGTACTTA. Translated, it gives CASSSPGLVKYEQYL.

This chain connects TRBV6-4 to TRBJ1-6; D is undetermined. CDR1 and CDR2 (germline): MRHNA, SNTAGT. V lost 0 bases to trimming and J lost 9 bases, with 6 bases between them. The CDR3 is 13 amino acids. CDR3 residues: CASSDSSRSPLHF. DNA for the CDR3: TGTGCCAGCAGTGACTCGAGTCGTTCACCCCTCCACTTT.

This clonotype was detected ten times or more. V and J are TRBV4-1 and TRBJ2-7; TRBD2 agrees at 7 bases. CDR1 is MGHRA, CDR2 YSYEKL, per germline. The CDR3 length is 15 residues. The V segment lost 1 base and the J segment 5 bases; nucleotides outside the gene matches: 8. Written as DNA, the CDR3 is TGCGCCAGCAGCCAAGTGGAAACTAGCGTCCACGAGCAGTACTTC. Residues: CASSQVETSVHEQYF.

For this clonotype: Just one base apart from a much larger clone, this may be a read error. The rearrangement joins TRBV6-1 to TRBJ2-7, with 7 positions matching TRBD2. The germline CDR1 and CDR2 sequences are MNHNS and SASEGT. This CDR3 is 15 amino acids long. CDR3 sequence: CASSEEASGGYEHYF. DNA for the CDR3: TGTGCCAGCAGTGAGGAGGCTAGCGGCGGCTACGAGCATTACTTC.

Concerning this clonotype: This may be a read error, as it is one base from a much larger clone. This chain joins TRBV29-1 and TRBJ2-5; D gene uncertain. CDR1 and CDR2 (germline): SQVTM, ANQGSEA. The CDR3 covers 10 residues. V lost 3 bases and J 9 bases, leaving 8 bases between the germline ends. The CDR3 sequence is CSVDCSPQYF. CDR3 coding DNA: TGCAGCGTTGATTGTTCCCCCCAGTACTTC. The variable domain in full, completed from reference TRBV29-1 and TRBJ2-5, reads SAVISQKPSRDICQRGTSLTIQCQVDSQVTMMFWYRQQPGQSLTLIATANQGSEATYESGFVIDKFPISRPNLTFSTLTVSNMSPEDSSIYLCSVDCSPQYFGPGTRLLVL.

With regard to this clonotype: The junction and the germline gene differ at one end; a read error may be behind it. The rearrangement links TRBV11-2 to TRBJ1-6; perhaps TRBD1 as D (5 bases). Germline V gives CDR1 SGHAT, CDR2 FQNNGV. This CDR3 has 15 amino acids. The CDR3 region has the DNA TGTGCCAGCAGTTTAGAGGAGACAGAGTATACACCCCTCCACTTT. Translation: CASSLEETEYTPLHF.

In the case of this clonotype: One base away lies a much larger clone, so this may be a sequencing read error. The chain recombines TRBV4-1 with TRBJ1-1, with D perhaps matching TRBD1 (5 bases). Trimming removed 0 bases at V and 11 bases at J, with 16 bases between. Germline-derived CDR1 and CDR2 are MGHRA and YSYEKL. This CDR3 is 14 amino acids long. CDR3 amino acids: CASSQDGVGGVAFF. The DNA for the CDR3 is TGCGCCAGCAGCCAAGATGGGGTGGGAGGGGTCGCTTTCTTT.

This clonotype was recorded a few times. The CDR3 here is CASSLAKESTEAFF. The CDR3 DNA sequence: TGCGCCAGCAGCCTAGCTAAGGAAAGCACTGAAGCTTTCTTT. The V and J genes are TRBV5-1 and TRBJ1-1; no clear D gene. Germline CDR1 is SGHRS and CDR2 is YFSETQ. V lost 4 bases to trimming and J lost 4 bases, with 14 bases between them. CDR3 size: 14 residues.

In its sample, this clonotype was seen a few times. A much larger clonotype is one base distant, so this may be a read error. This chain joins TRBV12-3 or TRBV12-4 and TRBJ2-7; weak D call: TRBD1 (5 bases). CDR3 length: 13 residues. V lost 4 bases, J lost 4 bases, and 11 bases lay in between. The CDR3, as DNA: TGTGCCAGCAGTTGGGGCAGAGAATACGAGCAGTACTTC. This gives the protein CASSWGREYEQYF.

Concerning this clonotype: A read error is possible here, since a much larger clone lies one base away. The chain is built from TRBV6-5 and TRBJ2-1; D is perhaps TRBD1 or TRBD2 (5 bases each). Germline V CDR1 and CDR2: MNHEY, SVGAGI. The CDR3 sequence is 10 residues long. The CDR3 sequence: CASSGTLGLF. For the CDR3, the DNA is TGTGCCAGCAGTGGGACGCTGGGGCTCTTC.

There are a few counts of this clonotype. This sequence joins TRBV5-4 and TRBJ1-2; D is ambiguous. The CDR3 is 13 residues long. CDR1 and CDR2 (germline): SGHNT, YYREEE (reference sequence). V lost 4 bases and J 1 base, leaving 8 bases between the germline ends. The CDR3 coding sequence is TGTGCCAGCAGCGTAGACGGTAACTATGGCTACACCTTC. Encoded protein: CASSVDGNYGYTF.

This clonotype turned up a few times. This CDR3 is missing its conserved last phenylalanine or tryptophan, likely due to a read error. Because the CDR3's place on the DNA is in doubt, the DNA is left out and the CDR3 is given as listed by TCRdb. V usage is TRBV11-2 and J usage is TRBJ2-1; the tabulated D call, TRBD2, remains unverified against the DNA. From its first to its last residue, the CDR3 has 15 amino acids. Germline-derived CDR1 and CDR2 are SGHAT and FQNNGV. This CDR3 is CTSSSTNFIAGGRFL.